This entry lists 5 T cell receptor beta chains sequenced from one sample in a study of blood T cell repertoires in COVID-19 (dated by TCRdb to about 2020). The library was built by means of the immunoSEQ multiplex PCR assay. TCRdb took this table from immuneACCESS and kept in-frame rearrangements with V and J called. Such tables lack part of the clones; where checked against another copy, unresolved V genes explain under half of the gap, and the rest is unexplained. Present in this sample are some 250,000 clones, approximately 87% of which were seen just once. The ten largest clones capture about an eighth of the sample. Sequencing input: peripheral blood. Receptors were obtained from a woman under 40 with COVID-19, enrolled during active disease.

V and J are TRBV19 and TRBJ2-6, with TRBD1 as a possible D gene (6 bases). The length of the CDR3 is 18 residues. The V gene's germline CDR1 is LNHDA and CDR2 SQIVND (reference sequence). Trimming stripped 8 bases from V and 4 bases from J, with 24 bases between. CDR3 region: CASFPPQGRVKGANVLTF. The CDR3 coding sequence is TGTGCCAGTTTTCCCCCGCAGGGGCGCGTTAAAGGGGCCAACGTCCTGACTTTC.

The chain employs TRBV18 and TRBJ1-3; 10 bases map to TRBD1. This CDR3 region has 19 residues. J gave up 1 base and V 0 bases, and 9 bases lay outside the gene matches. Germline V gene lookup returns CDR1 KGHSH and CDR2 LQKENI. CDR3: CASSPPSGGQGSSGNTIYF. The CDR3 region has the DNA TGTGCCAGCTCACCACCTTCCGGGGGACAGGGGTCGTCTGGAAACACCATATATTTT.

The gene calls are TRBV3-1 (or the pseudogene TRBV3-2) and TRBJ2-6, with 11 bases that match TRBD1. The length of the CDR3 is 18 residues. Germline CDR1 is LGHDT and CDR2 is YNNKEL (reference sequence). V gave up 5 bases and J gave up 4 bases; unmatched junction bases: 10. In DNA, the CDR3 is TGTGCCAGCAGCAATCGGGACAGGGGGTTGGGAGGGGCCAACGTCCTGACTTTC. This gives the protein CASSNRDRGLGGANVLTF.

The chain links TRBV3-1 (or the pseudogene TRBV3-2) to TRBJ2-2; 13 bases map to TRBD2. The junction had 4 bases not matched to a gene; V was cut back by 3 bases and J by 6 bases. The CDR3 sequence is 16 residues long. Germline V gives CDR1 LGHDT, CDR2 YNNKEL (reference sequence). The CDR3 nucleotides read TGTGCCAGCAGCCAGAGACTAGCGGGGGGTCCCGGGGAGCTGTTTTTT. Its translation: CASSQRLAGGPGELFF.

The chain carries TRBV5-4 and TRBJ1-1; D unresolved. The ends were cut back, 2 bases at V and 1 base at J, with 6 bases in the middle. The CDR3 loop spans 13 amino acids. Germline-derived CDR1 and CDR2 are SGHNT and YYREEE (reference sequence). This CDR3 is CASSFHPNTEAFF. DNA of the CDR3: TGTGCCAGCAGCTTCCATCCGAACACTGAAGCTTTCTTT.